This entry is about one T cell receptor beta chain. Trimming pared 5 bases from V and 4 bases from J, leaving 4 bases between. CDR1 is SNHLY, CDR2 FYNNEI, per germline. The CDR3 runs 11 residues. The repertoire was sequenced with immunoSEQ multiplex PCR; TCRdb's copy has only in-frame clones and lacks some. There are about 480,000 clones in the sample; approximately 89% occur only once, and roughly 0.9% lies in the top ten. This entry belongs to a study of blood T cell repertoires in COVID-19. Study overall: COVID-19 samples from acute and convalescent phases originated in the United States, Italy and Spain. Sample material is recorded as cDNA or gDNA derived from T cells, B-cell-depleted T cells, or PBMCs.

Source material: peripheral blood. The chain combines TRBV2 with TRBJ2-3; D is unresolved. This receptor was obtained from a man between 18 and 35 years old with COVID-19, enrolled during active disease. The CDR3 DNA reads TGTGCCAGCAGTTCTTCAGATACGCAGTATTTT. It codes for CASSSSDTQYF.